These 29 T cell receptor beta chains were all obtained from the same sample, sequenced in a study of Graves' ophthalmopathy and Graves' hyperthyroidism. Amplified TCR beta CDR3 regions were obtained using RNA transcripts as template. The authors performed first-round RT-PCR with HTBI primers and then a second-round multiplex PCR. MiXCR, applied by TCRdb to the multiplex PCR reads, yields one record per CDR3 protein. The table shows around 1,000,000 distinct CDR3 sequences, with about two fifths occurring only once. Material for sequencing was peripheral blood or thyroid tissue (not recorded which). Source of these receptors: an adult man with Graves' hyperthyroidism.

This clonotype occurred many times. The chain joins TRBV7-2 to TRBJ2-7; D could derive from TRBD1 or TRBD2 (5 bases each). This CDR3 comprises 14 residues. Germline V gives CDR1 SGHTA, CDR2 FQGNSA. The germline V and J ends were trimmed by 5 bases and 3 bases, with 14 bases remaining between them. This chain's CDR3 is CASSRPGTGYEQYF. Written as DNA, the CDR3 is TGTGCCAGCAGCCGTCCCGGGACCGGCTACGAGCAGTACTTC. Filled out from reference TRBV7-2 and TRBJ2-7, the complete variable domain reads GAGVSQSPSNKVTEKGKDVELRCDPISGHTALYWYRQSLGQGLEFLIYFQGNSAPDKSGLPSDRFSAERTGGSVSTLTIQRTQQEDSAVYLCASSRPGTGYEQYFGPGTRLTVT.

The CDR3 bases are TGTGCCAGTCGGGAAGGGGGGGCCTACGAGCAGTACTTC. Amino acid sequence: CASREGGAYEQYF. This sequence joins TRBV6-5 and TRBJ2-7; maybe TRBD2 (7 bases). This CDR3 contains 13 residues. Germline CDR1 reads MNHEY; CDR2 reads SVGAGI. V shed 9 bases and J shed 2 bases, with 14 bases lying between them.

The genes are TRBV15 and TRBJ1-4; 7 bases are shared with TRBD1. This CDR3 contains 16 residues. Germline V gene sequence: CDR1 LNHNV, CDR2 YYDKDF (reference sequence). Losses at the gene ends were 5 bases for V and 0 bases for J; bases not matched to a gene: 6. CDR3 protein: CATSLGGTATNEKLFF. CDR3 coding DNA: TGTGCCACCAGCTTAGGGGGGACAGCAACTAATGAAAAACTGTTTTTT.

This clonotype was observed once. This chain links TRBV13 with TRBJ2-5; no clear D gene. V gave up 6 bases and J gave up 2 bases, with 10 bases separating them. This CDR3 has 13 residues. The germline CDR1 and CDR2 sequences are PRHDT and FYEKMQ (reference sequence). CDR3 protein: CASRGSAQETQYF. The DNA for the CDR3 is TGTGCCAGCAGGGGGTCAGCTCAAGAGACCCAGTACTTC.

A word on this clonotype: The conserved phenylalanine or tryptophan is not found at the CDR3 terminus, so this likely reflects a read error. The DNA is omitted, as the CDR3 cannot be located on it reliably, and the CDR3 follows TCRdb's listing. The V gene is TRBV19, the J gene TRBJ1-4; the D call TRBD1 from the table was never checked on the DNA. CDR1 is LNHDA and CDR2 is SQIVND in the germline V gene (reference sequence). The CDR3 spans 12 residues, counting both ends. Here the CDR3 reads CASSAQGTGRNY.

The chain joins TRBV5-8 to TRBJ2-7; 7 bases align to TRBD1. The trim removed 5 bases at V and 6 bases at J, leaving 11 bases unmatched. Germline V gene sequence: CDR1 SGHTS, CDR2 YDEGEE. The CDR3 extends over 14 amino acids. The DNA for the CDR3 is TGTGCCAGCAGTGAAATTGGGACAGACTCCGAGCAGTACTTC. It yields the protein CASSEIGTDSEQYF. The full variable domain, completed using reference TRBV5-8 and TRBJ2-7, is EAGVTQSPTHLIKTRGQQATLRCSPISGHTSVYWYQQALGLGLQFLLWYDEGEERNRGNFPPRFSGRQFPNYSSELNVNALELEDSALYLCASSEIGTDSEQYFGPGTRLTVT.

This rearrangement joins TRBV5-4 to TRBJ2-2, with 11 bases fitting TRBD1. The CDR3 spans 17 residues. The V and J ends lost 5 bases and 5 bases, in that order; junction bases with no gene match: 11. Germline V gene data show CDR1 as SGHNT and CDR2 as YYREEE (reference sequence). The CDR3 bases are TGTGCCAGCAGTCCACCGCCGGGACAGGGGGTTACCGGGGAGCTGTTTTTT. This codes for CASSPPPGQGVTGELFF.

About this clonotype: A much more abundant neighbour one base away suggests this may be a read error. Since no conserved phenylalanine or tryptophan closes the CDR3, a read error is the likely cause. The CDR3 DNA follows: TGTGCCAGCAGCCAAGACTACCGGGGAGGCTACGAGCAGTACTCC. Translation gives CASSQDYRGGYEQYS. This sequence joins TRBV11-2 and TRBJ2-7; a possible D gene is TRBD2 (6 bases). Germline values: CDR1 SGHAT, CDR2 FQNNGV. The V end lost 5 bases, the J end lost 3 bases, and 17 bases lay between the germline ends. The CDR3 is made up of 15 amino acids.

As for this clonotype: The CDR3 ends on some other residue instead of the conserved phenylalanine or tryptophan, so this is likely a read error. No DNA is shown, since the ends of the CDR3 on it are uncertain; the CDR3 is the one TCRdb lists. This chain connects TRBV10-3 to TRBJ2-7; the D segment call TRBD1 is taken from the table without a DNA check. The CDR3 is 10 residues long, counting both termini. The V gene's germline CDR1 is ENHRY and CDR2 SYGVKD. CDR3 in amino acids: CAISSGGADY.

This clonotype came up once. The gene calls are TRBV10-2 and TRBJ1-5; possibly TRBD1 for D (6 bases). Trimming left V 0 bases short and J 2 bases short, with 11 bases between. Per germline, CDR1 WSHSY and CDR2 SAAADI. The CDR3 loop spans 16 amino acids. The CDR3 coding sequence is TGCGCCAGCAGTGAGTCGAGCAGGGGCGGCAATCAGCCCCAGCATTTT. Protein: CASSESSRGGNQPQHF.

In its sample, this clonotype was seen many times. The CDR3 region has the DNA TGTGCCAGCACCCGACGGACCTCGGAAGCTTTCTTT. Its translation is CASTRRTSEAFF. This chain joins TRBV2 and TRBJ1-1, with no clear D. The CDR3 is 12 residues long. V was cut by 7 bases and J by 8 bases, with 14 bases left in between. The germline V gene has CDR1 SNHLY and CDR2 FYNNEI.

This clonotype has a count of ten or more. The V call is TRBV20-1, the J call TRBJ1-4; no clear D gene. V was pared by 5 bases and J by 7 bases, with 14 bases between. This CDR3 contains 13 residues. The V gene's germline CDR1 is DFQATT and CDR2 SNEGSKA (reference sequence). CDR3 region: CSAEAGEGEKLFF. CDR3 DNA: TGCAGTGCTGAAGCCGGGGAGGGTGAAAAACTGTTTTTT.

This clonotype was seen at least ten times. The V gene is TRBV12-3 or TRBV12-4, the J gene TRBJ1-1; D perhaps matches TRBD1 (5 bases). V gave up 3 bases and J gave up 0 bases, with 11 bases separating them. This CDR3 spans 15 amino acids. CDR3 in amino acids: CASSFIQGVNTEAFF. Here the CDR3 DNA reads TGTGCCAGCAGTTTCATCCAGGGAGTGAACACTGAAGCTTTCTTT.

Of note for this clonotype: Since a much larger clone is just one base distant, this may be a read error. V and J are TRBV10-3 and TRBJ2-7; TRBD2 agrees at 11 bases. V was clipped by 5 bases and J by 3 bases; unmatched bases: 9. The CDR3 totals 16 residues. Germline V gene data show CDR1 as ENHRY and CDR2 as SYGVKD. This chain's CDR3 is CAISSRTSGGFYEQYF. The CDR3 region has the DNA TGTGCCATCAGTTCTCGAACTAGCGGGGGCTTCTACGAGCAGTACTTC.

The chain is built from TRBV7-2 and TRBJ1-3, with unresolved D. Between the trimmed V and J ends, which lost 2 bases and 8 bases, there was a span of 22 bases. The CDR3 loop spans 17 amino acids. The germline CDR1 and CDR2 sequences are SGHTA and FQGNSA. CDR3 protein: CASSLFFSGSERDTIYF. The CDR3 DNA follows: TGTGCCAGCAGCTTATTTTTCTCCGGTAGCGAACGGGACACCATATATTTT.

This clonotype was recorded many times. The chain couples TRBV20-1 to TRBJ2-7, with a possible D match to TRBD2 (5 bases). Between the trimmed V and J ends, which lost 4 bases and 0 bases, there was a span of 13 bases. The germline CDR1 and CDR2 sequences are DFQATT and SNEGSKA (reference sequence). The CDR3 has 14 residues. In DNA, the CDR3 is TGCAGTGCTAACGGCCGGGATAACTCCTACGAGCAGTACTTC. This gives the protein CSANGRDNSYEQYF.

In this sample, this clonotype turned up many times. The rearrangement joins TRBV14 to TRBJ2-7, with D unclear. V lost 3 bases to trimming and J lost 9 bases, with 12 bases between them. CDR1 and CDR2 from the germline V gene are SGHDN and FVKESK. This CDR3 contains 12 residues. CDR3 loop: CASSHSPQAQYF. The CDR3 DNA sequence: TGTGCCAGCAGCCATTCCCCTCAAGCGCAGTACTTC. Full variable domain (remainder filled in from reference TRBV14 and TRBJ2-7): EAGVTQFPSHSVIEKGQTVTLRCDPISGHDNLYWYRRVMGKEIKFLLHFVKESKQDESGMPNNRFLAERTGGTYSTLKVQPAELEDSGVYFCASSHSPQAQYFGPGTRLTVT.

A remark on this clonotype: It may be a read error: a sequence one base away is much more abundant. The V and J genes are TRBV6-2 or TRBV6-3 and TRBJ1-1; D gene uncertain. CDR3 size: 11 residues. Germline loops: CDR1 MNHEY, CDR2 SVGEGT. Trimming removed 7 bases from V and 1 base from J, with 4 bases in between. In DNA, the CDR3 is TGTGCCAGCACCTGGAACACTGAAGCTTTCTTT. As protein: CASTWNTEAFF.

Only a few counts were recorded for this clonotype. The chain joins TRBV5-1 to TRBJ2-5; maybe TRBD2 (5 bases). Germline assignment: CDR1 SGHRS and CDR2 YFSETQ. Trimming left V 0 bases short and J 3 bases short, with 15 bases between. The CDR3 has 16 residues. The chain's CDR3 is CASSLEAGVPKETQYF. The CDR3 region has the DNA TGCGCCAGCAGCTTGGAGGCCGGGGTACCAAAAGAGACCCAGTACTTC.

This clonotype was observed at least ten times. DNA for the CDR3: TGTGCCATCAGACAGGACAGATCTGAAAAACTGTTTTTT. This gives the protein CAIRQDRSEKLFF. The chain is built from TRBV10-3 and TRBJ1-4, with D possibly matching TRBD1 (6 bases). The CDR3 runs 13 residues. The germline V and J ends were trimmed by 6 bases and 7 bases, with 12 bases remaining between them. The germline V gene encodes CDR1 ENHRY and CDR2 SYGVKD.

The chain joins TRBV10-3 to TRBJ2-7; D is tentatively TRBD1 or TRBD2 (5 bases each). Germline lookup yields CDR1 ENHRY and CDR2 SYGVKD. V was shortened by 0 bases and J by 6 bases, with 9 bases between the two germline ends. The CDR3 loop spans 13 amino acids. This CDR3 reads CAISESGPIEQYF. The DNA of the CDR3 is TGTGCCATCAGTGAGTCGGGACCCATCGAGCAGTACTTC.

The chain couples TRBV7-9 to TRBJ2-2; the D call may be TRBD1 or TRBD2 (5 bases each). Germline CDR1 is SEHNR and CDR2 is FQNEAQ (reference sequence). This CDR3 has 17 residues. V lost 0 bases and J lost 1, with 12 bases in between. The CDR3: CASSLASGPRNTGELFF. CDR3 sequence (DNA): TGTGCCAGCAGCTTAGCCTCGGGACCAAGGAACACCGGGGAGCTGTTTTTT. Looking up the rest from reference TRBV7-9 and TRBJ2-2 gives the full variable domain: DTGVSQNPRHKITKRGQNVTFRCDPISEHNRLYWYRQTLGQGPEFLTYFQNEAQLEKSRLLSDRFSAERPKGSFSTLEIQRTEQGDSAMYLCASSLASGPRNTGELFFGEGSRLTVL.

The chain is built from TRBV10-2 and TRBJ1-6; D is perhaps TRBD1 (5 bases). The V gene lost 6 bases and the J gene lost 9 bases, with 15 bases spanning the gap. CDR3 length: 14 residues. Germline V gene lookup returns CDR1 WSHSY and CDR2 SAAADI. The CDR3 protein is CASRAERGFSPLHF. CDR3 bases: TGCGCCAGCAGAGCCGAAAGGGGATTTTCACCCCTCCACTTT.

This sequence joins TRBV12-3 or TRBV12-4 and TRBJ1-4; D possibly corresponds to TRBD1 (5 bases). The CDR3 contains 15 residues. Deletions cut 6 bases from V and 3 bases from J, with 14 bases between. CDR3 bases: TGTGCCAGCAGCTCAGGGTGGGACGCTAATGAAAAACTGTTTTTT. Protein: CASSSGWDANEKLFF.

The J gene is TRBJ1-2, the V gene TRBV7-2, with 7 positions matching TRBD1. The trim removed 6 bases at V and 2 bases at J, leaving 6 bases unmatched. CDR3 length equals 14 residues. The germline CDR1 and CDR2 sequences are SGHTA and FQGNSA. The CDR3 loop is CASRQTGWNYGYTF. The CDR3 bases are TGTGCCAGCAGGCAGACAGGGTGGAACTATGGCTACACCTTC.

Only a few counts were recorded for this clonotype. The chain carries TRBV6-1 and TRBJ1-1, with 7 bases fitting TRBD1. J lost 6 bases, V lost 8 bases, and 15 bases had no gene match. The V gene's germline CDR1 is MNHNS and CDR2 SASEGT. CDR3 length: 15 residues. CDR3 sequence (DNA): TGTGCCAGCCTGACAAGGGGGCCCAGGGGGGCTGAAGCTTTCTTT. Protein sequence: CASLTRGPRGAEAFF.

The CDR3 nucleotides are TGCAGCGGACGGGACTCCGGAAACACCATATATTTT. This encodes CSGRDSGNTIYF. J is TRBJ1-3 and V is TRBV29-1; the D gene is possibly TRBD1 (5 bases). V was pared by 7 bases and J by 4 bases, with 11 bases between. The CDR3 sequence is 12 residues long. CDR1 and CDR2 from the germline V gene are SQVTM and ANQGSEA. Looking up the rest from reference TRBV29-1 and TRBJ1-3 gives the full variable domain: SAVISQKPSRDICQRGTSLTIQCQVDSQVTMMFWYRQQPGQSLTLIATANQGSEATYESGFVIDKFPISRPNLTFSTLTVSNMSPEDSSIYLCSGRDSGNTIYFGEGSWLTVV.

Turning to this clonotype: A much larger clone lies one base from this, so it may be a read error. The chain is built from TRBV20-1 and TRBJ1-1; D is unresolved. Trimming stripped 2 bases from V and 1 base from J, with 14 bases between. The CDR3 is 15 amino acids. Germline V gene sequence: CDR1 DFQATT, CDR2 SNEGSKA (reference sequence). In DNA form, the CDR3 reads TGCAGTGCTAGATCACCCGGCGAGCCGAACACTGAAGCTTTCTTT. Translation: CSARSPGEPNTEAFF.

With regard to this clonotype: Because the CDR3 is missing its conserved closing phenylalanine or tryptophan, this is likely a read error. The chain uses TRBV2 and TRBJ2-6; D is undetermined. Germline CDR1 and CDR2: SNHLY and FYNNEI. V lost 4 bases and J lost 4, with 8 bases in between. The CDR3 is made up of 14 amino acids. The chain's CDR3 is CASSASYGANVLTP. CDR3 DNA sequence: TGTGCCAGCAGTGCCAGCTACGGGGCCAACGTCCTGACTCCA.